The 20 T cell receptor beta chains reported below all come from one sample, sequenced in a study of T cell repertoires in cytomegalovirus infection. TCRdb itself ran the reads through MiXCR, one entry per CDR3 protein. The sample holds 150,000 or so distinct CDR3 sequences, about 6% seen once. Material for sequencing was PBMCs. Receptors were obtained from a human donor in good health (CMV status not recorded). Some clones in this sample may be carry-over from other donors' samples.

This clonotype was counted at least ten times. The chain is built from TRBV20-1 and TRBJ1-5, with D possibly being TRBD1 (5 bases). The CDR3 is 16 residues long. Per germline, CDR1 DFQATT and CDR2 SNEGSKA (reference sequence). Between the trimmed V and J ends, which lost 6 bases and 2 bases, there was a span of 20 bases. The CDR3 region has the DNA TGCAGTGCCCAGGAGTCCGGGACGTCAGGCAATCAGCCCCAGCATTTT. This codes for CSAQESGTSGNQPQHF.

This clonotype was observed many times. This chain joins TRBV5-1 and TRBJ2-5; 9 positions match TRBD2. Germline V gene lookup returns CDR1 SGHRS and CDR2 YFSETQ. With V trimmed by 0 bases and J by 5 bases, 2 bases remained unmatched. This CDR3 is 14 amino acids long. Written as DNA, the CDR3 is TGCGCCAGCAGCTTGGCTCTAGCGGGGGAGACCCAGTACTTC. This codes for CASSLALAGETQYF.

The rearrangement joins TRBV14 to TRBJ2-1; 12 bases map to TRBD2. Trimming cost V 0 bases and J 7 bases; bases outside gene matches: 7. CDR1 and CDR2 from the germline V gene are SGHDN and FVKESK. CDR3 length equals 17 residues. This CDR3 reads CASSQDLLAGGLNEQFF. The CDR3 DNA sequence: TGTGCCAGCAGCCAAGACCTGCTAGCGGGGGGGCTGAATGAGCAGTTCTTC.

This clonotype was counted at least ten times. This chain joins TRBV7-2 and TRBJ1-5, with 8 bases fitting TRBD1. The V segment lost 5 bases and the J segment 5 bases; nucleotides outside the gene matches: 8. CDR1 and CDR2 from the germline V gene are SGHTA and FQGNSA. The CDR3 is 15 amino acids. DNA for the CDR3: TGTGCCAGCAGCCTCCTGGGGACAGGAGATCAGCCCCAGCATTTT. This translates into CASSLLGTGDQPQHF.

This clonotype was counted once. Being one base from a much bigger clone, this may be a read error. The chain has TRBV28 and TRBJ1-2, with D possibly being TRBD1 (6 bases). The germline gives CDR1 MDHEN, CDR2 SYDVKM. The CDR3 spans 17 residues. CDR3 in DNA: TGTACCAGCAGTTTTGTGGGGGCCGGGGAGCAACTATCTGGCTACACCTTC. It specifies CTSSFVGAGEQLSGYTF.

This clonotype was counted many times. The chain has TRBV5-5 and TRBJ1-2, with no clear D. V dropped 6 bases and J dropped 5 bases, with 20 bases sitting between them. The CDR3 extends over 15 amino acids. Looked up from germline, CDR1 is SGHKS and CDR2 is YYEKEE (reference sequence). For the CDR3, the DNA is TGTGCCAGCACCCCGGAGGGTTGGAAGCTTTATGGCTACACCTTC. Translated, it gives CASTPEGWKLYGYTF.

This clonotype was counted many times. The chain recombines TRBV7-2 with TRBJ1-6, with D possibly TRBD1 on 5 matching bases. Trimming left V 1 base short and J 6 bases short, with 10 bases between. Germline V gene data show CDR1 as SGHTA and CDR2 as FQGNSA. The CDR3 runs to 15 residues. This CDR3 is CASSLDGAANSPLHF. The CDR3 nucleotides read TGTGCCAGCAGCTTAGATGGGGCGGCTAATTCACCCCTCCACTTT.

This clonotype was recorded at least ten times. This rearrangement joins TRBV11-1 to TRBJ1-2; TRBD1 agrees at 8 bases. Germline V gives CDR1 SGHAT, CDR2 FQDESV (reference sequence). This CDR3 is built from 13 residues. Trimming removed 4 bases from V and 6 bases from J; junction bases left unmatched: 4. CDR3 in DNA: TGTGCCAGCAGCTCGGACAGGGAAAATGGCTACACCTTC. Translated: CASSSDRENGYTF.

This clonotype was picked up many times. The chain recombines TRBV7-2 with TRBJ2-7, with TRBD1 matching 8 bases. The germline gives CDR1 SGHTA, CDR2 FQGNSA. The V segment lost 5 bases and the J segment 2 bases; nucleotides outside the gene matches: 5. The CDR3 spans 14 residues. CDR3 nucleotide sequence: TGTGCCAGCAGCCCCGTCAGGGGGCCCTACGAGCAGTACTTC. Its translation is CASSPVRGPYEQYF. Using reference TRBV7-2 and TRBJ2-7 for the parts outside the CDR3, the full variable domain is GAGVSQSPSNKVTEKGKDVELRCDPISGHTALYWYRQSLGQGLEFLIYFQGNSAPDKSGLPSDRFSAERTGGSVSTLTIQRTQQEDSAVYLCASSPVRGPYEQYFGPGTRLTVT.

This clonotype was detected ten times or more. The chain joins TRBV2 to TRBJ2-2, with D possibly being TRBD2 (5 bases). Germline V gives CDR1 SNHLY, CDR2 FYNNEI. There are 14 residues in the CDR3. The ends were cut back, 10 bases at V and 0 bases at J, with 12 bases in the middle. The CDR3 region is CAIPGRTNTGELFF. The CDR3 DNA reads TGTGCCATCCCGGGGAGAACGAACACCGGGGAGCTGTTTTTT.

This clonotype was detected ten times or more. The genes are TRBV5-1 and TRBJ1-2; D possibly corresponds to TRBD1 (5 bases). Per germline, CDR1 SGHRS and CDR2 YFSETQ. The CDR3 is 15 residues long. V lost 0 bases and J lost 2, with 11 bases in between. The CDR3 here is CASSLALEGNYGYTF. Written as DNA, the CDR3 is TGCGCCAGCAGCTTGGCGCTGGAGGGGAACTATGGCTACACCTTC.

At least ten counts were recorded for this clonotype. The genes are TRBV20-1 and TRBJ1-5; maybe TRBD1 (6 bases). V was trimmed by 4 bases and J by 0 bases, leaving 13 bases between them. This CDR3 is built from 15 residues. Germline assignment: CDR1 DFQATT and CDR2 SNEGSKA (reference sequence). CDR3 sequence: CSATGAGYSNQPQHF. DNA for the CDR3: TGCAGTGCTACAGGGGCAGGATATAGCAATCAGCCCCAGCATTTT.

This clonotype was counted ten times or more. CDR3 DNA sequence: TGTGCCAGCAGCTTAAACAGGGGGTCCTACGAGCAGTACTTC. Translating gives CASSLNRGSYEQYF. The gene calls are TRBV7-2 and TRBJ2-7; 8 nucleotides match TRBD1. Germline V gives CDR1 SGHTA, CDR2 FQGNSA. This CDR3 is 14 amino acids long. Trimming cost V 2 bases and J 1 base; bases outside gene matches: 1.

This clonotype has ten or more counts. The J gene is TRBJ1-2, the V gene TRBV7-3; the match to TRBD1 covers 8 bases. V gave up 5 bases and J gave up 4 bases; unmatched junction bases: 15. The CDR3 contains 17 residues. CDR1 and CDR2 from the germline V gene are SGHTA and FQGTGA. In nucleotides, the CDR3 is TGTGCCAGCAGCCCGGGGGGATCGACAGGGGCAAGCTATGGCTACACCTTC. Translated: CASSPGGSTGASYGYTF.

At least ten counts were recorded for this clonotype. The CDR3 is CASSQVSAALSDTQYF. The CDR3 DNA follows: TGTGCCAGCAGCCAAGTATCGGCAGCCCTGTCAGATACGCAGTATTTT. J is TRBJ2-3 and V is TRBV4-2; D uncertain. The V gene's germline CDR1 is LGHNA and CDR2 YNFKEQ. There are 16 residues in the CDR3. The V end lost 1 base, the J end lost 4 bases, and 15 bases lay between the germline ends.

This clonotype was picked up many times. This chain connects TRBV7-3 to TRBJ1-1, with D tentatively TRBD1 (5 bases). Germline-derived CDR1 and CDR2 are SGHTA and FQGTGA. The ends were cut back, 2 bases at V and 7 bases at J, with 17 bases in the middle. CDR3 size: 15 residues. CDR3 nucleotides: TGTGCCAGCAGCTTAGTCACAGGCTCGGGGGGTGAAGCTTTCTTT. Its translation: CASSLVTGSGGEAFF.

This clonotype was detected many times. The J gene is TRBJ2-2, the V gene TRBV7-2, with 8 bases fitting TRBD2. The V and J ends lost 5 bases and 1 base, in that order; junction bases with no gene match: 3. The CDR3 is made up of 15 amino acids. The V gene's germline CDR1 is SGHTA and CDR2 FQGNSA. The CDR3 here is CASSQSGGNTGELFF. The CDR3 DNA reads TGTGCCAGCAGCCAAAGCGGGGGGAACACCGGGGAGCTGTTTTTT.

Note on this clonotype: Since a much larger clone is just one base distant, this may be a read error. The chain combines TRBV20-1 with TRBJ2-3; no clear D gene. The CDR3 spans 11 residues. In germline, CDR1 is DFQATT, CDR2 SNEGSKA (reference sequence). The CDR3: CSAEASDTLYF. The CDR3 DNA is TGCAGTGCGGAAGCCTCAGATACGCTGTATTTT.

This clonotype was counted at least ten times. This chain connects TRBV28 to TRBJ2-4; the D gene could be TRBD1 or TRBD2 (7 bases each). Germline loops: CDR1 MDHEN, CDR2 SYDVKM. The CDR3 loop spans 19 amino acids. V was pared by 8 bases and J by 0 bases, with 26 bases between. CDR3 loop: CASGGRQGWEGLAKNIQYF. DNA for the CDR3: TGTGCCAGCGGGGGGAGACAGGGATGGGAGGGGCTAGCCAAAAACATTCAGTACTTC.

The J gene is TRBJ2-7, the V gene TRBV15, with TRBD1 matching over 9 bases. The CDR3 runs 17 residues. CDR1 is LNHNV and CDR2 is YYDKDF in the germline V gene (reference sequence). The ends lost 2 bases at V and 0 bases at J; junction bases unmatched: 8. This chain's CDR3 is CATSRPGQGHNSYEQYF. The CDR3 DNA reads TGTGCCACCAGCAGACCAGGACAGGGGCACAACTCCTACGAGCAGTACTTC.